This T cell receptor (beta chain) was identified during a study of early T cells in non-severe SARS-CoV-2 infection. Overall study context: Bulk RNA isolated from unsorted whole blood underwent sequencing; chains were not paired.

This clonotype was picked up many times. Its matching antigen is unknown. Individual cDNA molecules each received unique molecular identifiers attached to them. MiXCR, run by TCRdb on the 5' RACE reads, gives a single entry per CDR3 protein. The sample carries some 36,000 distinct CDR3 sequences, about 6.2% recorded once. Overall study results and limits: The matching step, a VDJdb search, favored anti-spike CD8 responses and missed private and CD4 specificities.

The junction had 4 bases not matched to a gene; V was cut back by 6 bases and J by 2 bases. The germline CDR1 and CDR2 sequences are LGHNA and YSLEER. CDR3 length: 15 amino acids. The receptor comes from an adult who was a healthcare worker with PCR-confirmed SARS-CoV-2 infection or an uninfected control (not recorded which). Material: whole blood. The chain is built from TRBV4-3 and TRBJ2-1, with 10 nucleotides matching TRBD2. The CDR3 region has the DNA TGCGCCAGCAGTCCGGGACTAGCGACCTACAATGAGCAGTTCTTC. Residues: CASSPGLATYNEQFF.